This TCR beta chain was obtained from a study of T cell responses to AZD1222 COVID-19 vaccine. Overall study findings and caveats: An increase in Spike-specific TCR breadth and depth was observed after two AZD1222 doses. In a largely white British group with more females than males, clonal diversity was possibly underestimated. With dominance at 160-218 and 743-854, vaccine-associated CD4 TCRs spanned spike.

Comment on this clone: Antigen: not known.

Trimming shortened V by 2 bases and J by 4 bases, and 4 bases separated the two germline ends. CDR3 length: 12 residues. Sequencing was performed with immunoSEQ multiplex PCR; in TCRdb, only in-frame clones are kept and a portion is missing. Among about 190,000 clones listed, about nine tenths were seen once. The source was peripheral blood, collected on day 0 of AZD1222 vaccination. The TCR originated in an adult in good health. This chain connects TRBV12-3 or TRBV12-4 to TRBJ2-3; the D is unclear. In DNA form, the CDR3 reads TGTGCCAGCAGTTTAAATCCAGATACGCAGTATTTT. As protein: CASSLNPDTQYF.